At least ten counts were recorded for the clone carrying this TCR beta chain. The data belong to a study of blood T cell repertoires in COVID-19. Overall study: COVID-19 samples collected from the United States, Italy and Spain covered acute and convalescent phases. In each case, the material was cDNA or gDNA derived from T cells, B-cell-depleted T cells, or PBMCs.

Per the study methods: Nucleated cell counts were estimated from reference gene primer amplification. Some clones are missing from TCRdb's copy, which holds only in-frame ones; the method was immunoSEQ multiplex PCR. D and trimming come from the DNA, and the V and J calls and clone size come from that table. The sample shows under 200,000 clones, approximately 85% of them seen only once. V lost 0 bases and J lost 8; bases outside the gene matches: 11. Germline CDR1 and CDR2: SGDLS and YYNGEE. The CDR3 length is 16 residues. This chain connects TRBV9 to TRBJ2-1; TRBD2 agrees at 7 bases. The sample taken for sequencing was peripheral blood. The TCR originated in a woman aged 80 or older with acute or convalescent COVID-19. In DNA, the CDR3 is TGTGCCAGCAGCGTAGCCCCCCAGCGGGATAGGGATGAGCAGTTCTTC. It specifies CASSVAPQRDRDEQFF.